This T cell receptor beta chain emerged from a study of blood T cell repertoires in COVID-19. Background on the study: Specimens from acute and convalescent COVID-19 originated in the United States, Italy and Spain.

Generated by immunoSEQ multiplex PCR, the TCRdb table keeps only in-frame clones and is missing some. Among around 100,000 clones listed, approximately 80% were seen once. The CDR3 sequence is 11 residues long. The V end lost 8 bases, the J end lost 4 bases, and 9 bases lay between the germline ends. Germline-derived CDR1 and CDR2 are LNHDA and SQIVND (reference sequence). Material for sequencing was peripheral blood. This chain joins TRBV19 and TRBJ2-7; perhaps TRBD1 as D (5 bases). The sequence came from a woman aged 70 to 79 with acute or convalescent COVID-19. This chain's CDR3 is CASGASYEQYF. As DNA, the CDR3 is TGTGCCAGTGGGGCGTCATACGAGCAGTACTTC. Drawing the rest from reference TRBV19 and TRBJ2-7, the complete variable domain is DGGITQSPKYLFRKEGQNVTLSCEQNLNHDAMYWYRQDPGQGLRLIYYSQIVNDFQKGDIAEGYSVSREKKESFPLTVTSAQKNPTAFYLCASGASYEQYFGPGTRLTVT.